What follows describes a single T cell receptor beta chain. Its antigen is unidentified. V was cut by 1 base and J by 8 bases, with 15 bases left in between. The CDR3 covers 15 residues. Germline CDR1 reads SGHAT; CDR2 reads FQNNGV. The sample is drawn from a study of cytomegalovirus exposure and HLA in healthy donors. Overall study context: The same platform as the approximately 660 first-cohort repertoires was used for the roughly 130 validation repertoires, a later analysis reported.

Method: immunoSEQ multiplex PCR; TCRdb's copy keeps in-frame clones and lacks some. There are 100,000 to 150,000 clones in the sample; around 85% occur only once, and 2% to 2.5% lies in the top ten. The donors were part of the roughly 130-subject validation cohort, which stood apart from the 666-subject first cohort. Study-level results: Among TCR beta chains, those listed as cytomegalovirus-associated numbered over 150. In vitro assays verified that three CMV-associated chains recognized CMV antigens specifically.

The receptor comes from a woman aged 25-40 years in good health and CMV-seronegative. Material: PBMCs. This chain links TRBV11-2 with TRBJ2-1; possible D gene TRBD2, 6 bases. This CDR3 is CASSLVGGSIDEQFF. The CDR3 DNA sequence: TGTGCCAGCAGCTTAGTGGGAGGCTCAATCGATGAGCAGTTCTTC.